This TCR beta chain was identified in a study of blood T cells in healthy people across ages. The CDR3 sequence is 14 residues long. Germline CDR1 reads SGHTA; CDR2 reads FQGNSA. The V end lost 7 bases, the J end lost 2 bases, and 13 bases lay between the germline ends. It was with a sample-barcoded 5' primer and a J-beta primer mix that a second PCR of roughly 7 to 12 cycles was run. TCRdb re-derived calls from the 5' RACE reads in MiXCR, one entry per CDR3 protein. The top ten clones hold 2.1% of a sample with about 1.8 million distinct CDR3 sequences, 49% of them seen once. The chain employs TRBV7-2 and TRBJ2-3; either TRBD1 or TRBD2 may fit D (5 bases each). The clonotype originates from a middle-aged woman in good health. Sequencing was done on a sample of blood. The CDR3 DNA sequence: TGTGCCAGCAAAGCCGGGGCGGTCACAGATACGCAGTATTTT. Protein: CASKAGAVTDTQYF.